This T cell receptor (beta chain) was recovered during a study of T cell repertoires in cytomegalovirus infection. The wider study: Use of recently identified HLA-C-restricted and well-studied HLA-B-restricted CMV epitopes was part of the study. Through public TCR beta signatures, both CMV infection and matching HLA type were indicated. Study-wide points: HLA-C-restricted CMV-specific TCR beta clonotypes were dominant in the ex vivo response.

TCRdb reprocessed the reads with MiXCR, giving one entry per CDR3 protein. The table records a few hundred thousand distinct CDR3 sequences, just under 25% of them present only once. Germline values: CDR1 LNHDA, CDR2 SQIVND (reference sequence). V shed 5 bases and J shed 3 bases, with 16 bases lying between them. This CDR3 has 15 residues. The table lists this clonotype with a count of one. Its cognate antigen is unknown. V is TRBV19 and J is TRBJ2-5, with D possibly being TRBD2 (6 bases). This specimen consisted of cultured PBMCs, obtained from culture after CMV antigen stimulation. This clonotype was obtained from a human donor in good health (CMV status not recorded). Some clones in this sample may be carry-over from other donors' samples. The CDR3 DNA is TGTGCCAGTAGTCAAACGGTGTTAGCGGAAGAGACCCAGTACTTC. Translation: CASSQTVLAEETQYF.